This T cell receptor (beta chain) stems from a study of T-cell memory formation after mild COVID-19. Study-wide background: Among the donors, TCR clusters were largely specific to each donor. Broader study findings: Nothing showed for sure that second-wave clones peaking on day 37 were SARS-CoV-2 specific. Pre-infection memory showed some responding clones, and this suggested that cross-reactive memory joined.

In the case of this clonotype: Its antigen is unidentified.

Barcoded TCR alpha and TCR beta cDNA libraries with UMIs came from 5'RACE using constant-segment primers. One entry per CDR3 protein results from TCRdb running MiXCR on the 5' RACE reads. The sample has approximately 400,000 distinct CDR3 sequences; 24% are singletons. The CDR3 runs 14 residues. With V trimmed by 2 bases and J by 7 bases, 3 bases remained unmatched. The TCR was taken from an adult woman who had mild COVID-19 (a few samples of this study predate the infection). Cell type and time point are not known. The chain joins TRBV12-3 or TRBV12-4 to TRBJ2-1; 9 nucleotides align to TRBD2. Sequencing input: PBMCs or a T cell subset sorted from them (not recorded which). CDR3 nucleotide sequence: TGTGCCAGCAGTTTATTAGCGGGGGATAATGAGCAGTTCTTC. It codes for CASSLLAGDNEQFF.